The present entry profiles one T cell receptor beta chain with its context. Its antigen is unidentified. Trimming removed 0 bases at V and 9 bases at J, with 9 bases between. This CDR3 is built from 13 residues. In germline, CDR1 is SGHNT, CDR2 YENEEA. The sample originates from a study of T cells in Graves' hyperthyroidism and ophthalmopathy. In the study overall: The blood sample was taken at first diagnosis, before treatment began. Study results and limitations: Model-based prediction identified ophthalmopathy a median 6.5 months prior to its onset.

TCR beta CDR3 sequences were amplified from RNA transcripts. The TCR CDR3 first-round RT-PCR relied on the HTBI primer set. From the multiplex PCR reads, TCRdb called clonotypes with MiXCR, one entry per CDR3 protein. The sample contains about 360,000 distinct CDR3 sequences, about a sixth of which appear only once. On the basis of clinical symptoms, serum thyroxine and TRAb, thyroid ultrasound and orbital computed tomography, diagnoses were made. Fresh peripheral blood, approximately 10 ml, was the source of the PBMCs. The clonotype originates from a woman in her late teens or twenties with Graves' hyperthyroidism that later progressed to Graves' ophthalmopathy. The genes are TRBV11-3 and TRBJ2-1, with D perhaps matching TRBD2 (5 bases). The sample was blood. In nucleotides, the CDR3 is TGTGCCAGCAGCTTAGAGCTAGCTGGTGAGCAGTTCTTC. This codes for CASSLELAGEQFF.